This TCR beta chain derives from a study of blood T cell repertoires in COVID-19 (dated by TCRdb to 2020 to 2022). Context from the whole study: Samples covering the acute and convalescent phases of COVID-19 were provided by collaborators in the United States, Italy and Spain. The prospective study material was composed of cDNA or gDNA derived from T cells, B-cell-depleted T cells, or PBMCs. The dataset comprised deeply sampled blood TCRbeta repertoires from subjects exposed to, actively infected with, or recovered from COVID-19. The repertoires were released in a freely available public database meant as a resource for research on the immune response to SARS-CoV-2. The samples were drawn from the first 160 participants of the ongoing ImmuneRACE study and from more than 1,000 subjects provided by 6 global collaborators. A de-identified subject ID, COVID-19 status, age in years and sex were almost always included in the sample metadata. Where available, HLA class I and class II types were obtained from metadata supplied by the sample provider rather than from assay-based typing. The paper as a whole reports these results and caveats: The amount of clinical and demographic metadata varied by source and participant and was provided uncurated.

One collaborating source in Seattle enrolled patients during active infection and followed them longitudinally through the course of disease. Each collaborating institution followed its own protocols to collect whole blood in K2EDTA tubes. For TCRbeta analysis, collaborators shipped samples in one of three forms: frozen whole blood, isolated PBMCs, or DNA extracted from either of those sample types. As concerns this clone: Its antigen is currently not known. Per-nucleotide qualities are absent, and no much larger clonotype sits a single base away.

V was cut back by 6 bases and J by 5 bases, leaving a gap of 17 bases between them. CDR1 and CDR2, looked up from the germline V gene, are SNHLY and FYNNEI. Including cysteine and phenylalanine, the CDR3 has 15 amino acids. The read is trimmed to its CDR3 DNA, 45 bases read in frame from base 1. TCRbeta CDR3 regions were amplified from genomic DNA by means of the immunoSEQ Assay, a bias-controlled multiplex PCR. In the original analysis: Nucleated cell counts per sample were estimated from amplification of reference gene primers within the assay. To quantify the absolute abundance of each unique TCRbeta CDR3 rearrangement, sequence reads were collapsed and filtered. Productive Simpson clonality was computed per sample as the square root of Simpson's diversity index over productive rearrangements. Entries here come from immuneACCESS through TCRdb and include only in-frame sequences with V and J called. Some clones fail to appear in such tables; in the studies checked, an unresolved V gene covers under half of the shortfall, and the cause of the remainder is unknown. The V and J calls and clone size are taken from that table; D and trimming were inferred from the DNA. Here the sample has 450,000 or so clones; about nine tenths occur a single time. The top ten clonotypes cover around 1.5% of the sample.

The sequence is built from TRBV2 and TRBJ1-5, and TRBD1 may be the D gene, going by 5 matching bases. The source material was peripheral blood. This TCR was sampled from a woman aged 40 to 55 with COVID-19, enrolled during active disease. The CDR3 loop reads CASSETGDPDQPQHF. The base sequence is TGTGCCAGCAGCGAGACGGGGGACCCGGATCAGCCCCAGCATTTT.